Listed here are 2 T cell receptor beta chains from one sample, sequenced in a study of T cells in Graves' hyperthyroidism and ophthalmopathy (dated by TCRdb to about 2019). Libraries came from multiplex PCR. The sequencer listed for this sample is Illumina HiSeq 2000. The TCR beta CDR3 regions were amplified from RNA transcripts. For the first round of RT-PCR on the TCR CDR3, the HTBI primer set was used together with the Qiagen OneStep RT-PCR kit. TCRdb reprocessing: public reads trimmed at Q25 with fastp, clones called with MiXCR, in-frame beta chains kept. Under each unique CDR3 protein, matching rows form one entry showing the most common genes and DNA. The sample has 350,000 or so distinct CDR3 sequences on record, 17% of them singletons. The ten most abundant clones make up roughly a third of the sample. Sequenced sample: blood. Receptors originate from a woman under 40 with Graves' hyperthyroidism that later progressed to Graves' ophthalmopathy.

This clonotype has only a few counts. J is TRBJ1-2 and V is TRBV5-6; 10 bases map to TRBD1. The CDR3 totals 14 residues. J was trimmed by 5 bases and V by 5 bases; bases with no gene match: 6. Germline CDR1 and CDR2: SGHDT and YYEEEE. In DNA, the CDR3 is TGTGCCAGCAGGTCCGGGACAGGGGTTTATGGCTACACCTTC. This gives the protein CASRSGTGVYGYTF.

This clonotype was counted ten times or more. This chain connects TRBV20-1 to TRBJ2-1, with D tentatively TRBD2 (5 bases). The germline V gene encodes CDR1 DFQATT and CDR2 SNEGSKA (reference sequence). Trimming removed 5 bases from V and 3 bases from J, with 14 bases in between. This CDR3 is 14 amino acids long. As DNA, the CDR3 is TGCAGTGCTGTCGTGTGGGAGTACTACAATGAGCAGTTCTTC. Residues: CSAVVWEYYNEQFF.